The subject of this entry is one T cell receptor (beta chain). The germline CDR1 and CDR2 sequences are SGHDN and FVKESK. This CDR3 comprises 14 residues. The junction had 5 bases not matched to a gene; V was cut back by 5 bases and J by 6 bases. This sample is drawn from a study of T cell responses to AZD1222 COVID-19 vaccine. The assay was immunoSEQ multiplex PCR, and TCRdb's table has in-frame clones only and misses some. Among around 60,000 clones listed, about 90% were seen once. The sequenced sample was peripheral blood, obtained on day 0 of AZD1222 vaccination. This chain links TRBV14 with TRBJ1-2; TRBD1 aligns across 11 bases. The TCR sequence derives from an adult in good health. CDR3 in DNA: TGTGCCAGCAGCGGGACAGGGGGTGGCCATGGCTACACCTTC. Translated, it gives CASSGTGGGHGYTF.